This TCR beta chain is drawn from a study of tumor-infiltrating lymphocytes in primary liver carcinoma. Whole-study results and caveats: Relative to blood, tumors carried a significantly larger fraction of the repertoire in their top 250 clones (p = 0.039).

A few counts support this clonotype. Its matching antigen is unknown. From unsorted bulk tissue weighing roughly 19-32 mg, DNA and RNA were co-extracted. Primary liver carcinoma, confirmed by histopathology, was surgically resected. From roughly 0.55 ug of total RNA, TCR beta-specific cDNA was reverse-transcribed using a constant-region primer. ARM-PCR was slightly modified, and three nested multiplex PCR rounds with it gave rise to the TCR beta libraries. PCR rounds one and two used TRBV1-TRBV30 forward primers with a C-beta reverse primer for 10 cycles each. TCRdb re-derived calls from the multiplex PCR reads in MiXCR, one entry per CDR3 protein. The sample includes roughly 49,000 distinct CDR3 sequences, about 80% of them seen just once. The CDR3 length is 15 residues. V dropped 5 bases and J dropped 12; count of bases not matched to a gene: 15. Germline loops: CDR1 SGHAT, CDR2 FQDESV (reference sequence).

Sequenced input: liver tumor tissue from sampling region 5. Stated subset: tumor region T5, tumor centre. This rearrangement joins TRBV11-1 to TRBJ2-3; 9 nucleotides line up with TRBD2. The clonotype was recovered from a man aged 35 to 55 with primary liver carcinoma and hepatitis B virus infection. This chain's CDR3 is CASSPSPSGKASQYF. The CDR3 nucleotides are TGTGCCAGCAGCCCCTCCCCTAGCGGGAAGGCGTCTCAGTATTTT.